This record concerns one T cell receptor (beta chain) sequence. The V gene's germline CDR1 is SEHNR and CDR2 FQNEAQ (reference sequence). V shed 5 bases and J shed 4 bases, with 12 bases lying between them. The CDR3 loop spans 14 amino acids. As for treatment: 15 to 20 received Ad26.COV2.S at low or high dose, single or two shots; several received placebo; per-sample allocation not given. Sampling took place 63 days after the first vaccine or placebo injection. The protocol was immunoSEQ multiplex PCR, while the TCRdb copy is restricted to in-frame clones and leaves out a portion. The data contain 380,000 or so clones, 80% to 90% of them seen just once; the ten biggest clones take up just under 7.5%. These data are taken from a study of Ad26.COV2.S vaccination and SARS-CoV-2 variants.

J is TRBJ2-1 and V is TRBV7-9, with D hard to call. The sample was peripheral blood, taken in a trial of Ad26.COV2.S vaccine versus placebo. This clonotype was obtained from a person aged 18 to 59 who received the Ad26.COV2.S COVID-19 vaccine or a placebo. The CDR3 bases are TGTGCCAGCAGCCCCAAGGGCAGGTACAATGAGCAGTTCTTC. This gives the protein CASSPKGRYNEQFF.